Sequencing of this T cell receptor beta chain was carried out in a study of shared clonotypes between healthy human individuals. Findings of the study overall: In a handful of donors, about 5% of naive CD4 clonotypes appeared in common.

Sequenced by immunoSEQ multiplex PCR; TCRdb stores in-frame clones only, minus some. The data show some 2.4 million clones, over 85% seen once. Donors had no recently reported acute infections or vaccinations and were HIV-negative. Only Caucasian adults living in Nashville, Tennessee served as donors. In the case of this clone: Antigen: not known.

The CDR3 covers 13 residues. V lost 8 bases and J 2 bases, leaving 13 bases between the germline ends. CDR1 and CDR2 (germline): MDHEN, SYDVKM. The chain is built from TRBV28 and TRBJ2-7; D gene ambiguous. The receptor was derived from a man between 18 and 35 years old in good health. Some clones in this sample may be carry-over from other donors' samples. Sample: naive CD4+ T cells from PBMCs. Subset meaning: CD45RA+ positively selected. CDR3 protein: CASLGSVPYEQYF. Written as DNA, the CDR3 is TGTGCCAGCCTTGGTTCAGTTCCCTACGAGCAGTACTTC.